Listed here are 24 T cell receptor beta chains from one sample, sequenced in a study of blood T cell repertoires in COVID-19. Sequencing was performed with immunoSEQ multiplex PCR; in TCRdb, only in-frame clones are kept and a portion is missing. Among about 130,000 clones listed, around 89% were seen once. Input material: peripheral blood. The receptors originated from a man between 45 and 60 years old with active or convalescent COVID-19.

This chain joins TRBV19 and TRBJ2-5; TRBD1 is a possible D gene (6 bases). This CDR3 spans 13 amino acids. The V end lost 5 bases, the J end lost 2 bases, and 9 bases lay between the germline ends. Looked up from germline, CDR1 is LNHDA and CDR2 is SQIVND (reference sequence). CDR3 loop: CASSEQGQETQYF. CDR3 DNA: TGTGCCAGTAGTGAACAGGGACAAGAGACCCAGTACTTC.

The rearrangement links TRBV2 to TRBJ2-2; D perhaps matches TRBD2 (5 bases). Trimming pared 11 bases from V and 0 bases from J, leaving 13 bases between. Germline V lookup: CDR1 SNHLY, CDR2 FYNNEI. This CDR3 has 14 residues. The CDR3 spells CAAREASNTGELFF. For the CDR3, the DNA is TGTGCCGCACGGGAAGCCTCGAACACCGGGGAGCTGTTTTTT. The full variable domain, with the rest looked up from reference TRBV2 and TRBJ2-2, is EPEVTQTPSHQVTQMGQEVILRCVPISNHLYFYWYRQILGQKVEFLVSFYNNEISEKSEIFDDQFSVERPDGSNFTLKIRSTKLEDSAMYFCAAREASNTGELFFGEGSRLTVL.

Here the CDR3 DNA reads TGTGCCAGCAAAGGGGGCGAAATCTATGAGCAGTTCTTC. It specifies CASKGGEIYEQFF. The rearrangement joins TRBV7-9 to TRBJ2-1; 7 nucleotides align to TRBD1. Germline V CDR1 and CDR2: SEHNR, FQNEAQ (reference sequence). V was pared by 7 bases and J by 8 bases, with 8 bases of the junction left unmatched. The CDR3 is made up of 13 amino acids.

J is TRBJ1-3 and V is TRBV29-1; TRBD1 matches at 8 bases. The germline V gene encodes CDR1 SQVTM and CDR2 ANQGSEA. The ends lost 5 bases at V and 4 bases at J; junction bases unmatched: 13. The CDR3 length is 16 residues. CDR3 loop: CSVTRGTGREGNTIYF. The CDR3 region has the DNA TGCAGCGTTACCCGCGGGACAGGAAGGGAAGGAAACACCATATATTTT.

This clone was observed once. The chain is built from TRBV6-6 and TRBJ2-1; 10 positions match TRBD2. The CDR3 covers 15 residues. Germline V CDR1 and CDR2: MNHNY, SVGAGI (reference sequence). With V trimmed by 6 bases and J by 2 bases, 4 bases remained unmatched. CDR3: CASSLLAGAYNEQFF. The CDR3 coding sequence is TGTGCCAGCAGCCTCCTAGCGGGGGCCTACAATGAGCAGTTCTTC.

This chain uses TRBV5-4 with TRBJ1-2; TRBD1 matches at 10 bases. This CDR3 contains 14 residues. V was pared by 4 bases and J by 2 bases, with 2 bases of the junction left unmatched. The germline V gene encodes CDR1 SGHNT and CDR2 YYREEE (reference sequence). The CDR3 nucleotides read TGTGCCAGCAGCCTGACAGGGGGCAACTATGGCTACACCTTC. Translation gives CASSLTGGNYGYTF.

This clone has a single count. This CDR3 is CASRLGPGQGTWTGANVLTF. CDR3 in DNA: TGTGCCAGTAGATTAGGTCCGGGACAGGGGACTTGGACTGGGGCCAACGTCCTGACTTTC. The J gene is TRBJ2-6, the V gene TRBV19, with 10 bases aligning to TRBD1. The CDR3 covers 20 residues. V lost 6 bases and J lost 2; bases outside the gene matches: 16. Per the germline V gene, CDR1 is LNHDA and CDR2 is SQIVND (reference sequence).

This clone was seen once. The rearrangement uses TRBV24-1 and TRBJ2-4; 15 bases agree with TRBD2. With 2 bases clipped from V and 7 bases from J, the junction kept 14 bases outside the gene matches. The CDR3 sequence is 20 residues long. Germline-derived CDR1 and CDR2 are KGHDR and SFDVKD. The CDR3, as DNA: TGTGCCACCAGTGATTCCCGCGGACTAGCGGGGGGGCTAAGTGCGAACATTCAGTACTTC. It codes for CATSDSRGLAGGLSANIQYF.

The CDR3 DNA reads as TGTGCCAGCAGTTTATTTCCGGGAAGGTACGAGCAGTACTTC. It translates to CASSLFPGRYEQYF. The chain combines TRBV27 with TRBJ2-7, with D tentatively TRBD2 (5 bases). This CDR3 spans 14 amino acids. CDR1 is MNHEY, CDR2 SMNVEV, per germline (reference sequence). V was cut by 1 base and J by 4 bases, with 11 bases left in between.

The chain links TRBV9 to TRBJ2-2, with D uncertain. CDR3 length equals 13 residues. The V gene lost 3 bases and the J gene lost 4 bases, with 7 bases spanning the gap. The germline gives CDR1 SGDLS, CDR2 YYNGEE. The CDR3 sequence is CASSAFPTGELFF. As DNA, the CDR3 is TGTGCCAGCAGCGCCTTCCCCACCGGGGAGCTGTTTTTT.

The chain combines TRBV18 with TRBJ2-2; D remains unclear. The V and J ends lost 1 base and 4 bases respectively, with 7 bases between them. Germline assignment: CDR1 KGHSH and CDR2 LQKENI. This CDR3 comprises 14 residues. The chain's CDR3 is CASSPLSSTGELFF. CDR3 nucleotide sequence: TGTGCCAGCTCACCACTAAGTAGCACCGGGGAGCTGTTTTTT. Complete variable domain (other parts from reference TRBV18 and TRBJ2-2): NAGVMQNPRHLVRRRGQEARLRCSPMKGHSHVYWYRQLPEEGLKFMVYLQKENIIDESGMPKERFSAEFPKEGPSILRIQQVVRGDSAAYFCASSPLSSTGELFFGEGSRLTVL.

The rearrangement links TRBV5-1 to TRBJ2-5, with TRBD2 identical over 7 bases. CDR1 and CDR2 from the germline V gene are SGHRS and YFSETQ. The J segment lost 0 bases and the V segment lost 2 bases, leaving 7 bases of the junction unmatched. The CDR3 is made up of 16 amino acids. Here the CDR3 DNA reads TGCGCCAGCAGCTTAAACCCCGCGGGAGACCAAGAGACCCAGTACTTC. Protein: CASSLNPAGDQETQYF.

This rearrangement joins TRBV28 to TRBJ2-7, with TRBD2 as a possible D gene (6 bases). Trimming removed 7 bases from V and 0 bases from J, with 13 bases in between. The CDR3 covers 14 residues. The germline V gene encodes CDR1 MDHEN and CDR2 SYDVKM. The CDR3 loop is CASNRPDYSYEQYF. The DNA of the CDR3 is TGTGCCAGCAATAGGCCGGACTACTCCTACGAGCAGTACTTC.

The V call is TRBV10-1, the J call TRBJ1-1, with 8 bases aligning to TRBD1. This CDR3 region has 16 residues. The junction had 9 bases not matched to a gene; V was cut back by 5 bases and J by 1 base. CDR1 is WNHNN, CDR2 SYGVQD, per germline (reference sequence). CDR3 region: CASSYQRDRGNTEAFF. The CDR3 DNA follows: TGCGCCAGCAGTTACCAGCGTGACAGGGGGAACACTGAAGCTTTCTTT.

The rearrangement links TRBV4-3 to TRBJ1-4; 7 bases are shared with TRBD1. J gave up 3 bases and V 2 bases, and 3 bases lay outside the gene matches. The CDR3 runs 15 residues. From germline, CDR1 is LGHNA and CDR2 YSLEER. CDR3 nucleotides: TGCGCCAGCAGCCAAATGACAGGGCCTAATGAAAAACTGTTTTTT. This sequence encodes CASSQMTGPNEKLFF.

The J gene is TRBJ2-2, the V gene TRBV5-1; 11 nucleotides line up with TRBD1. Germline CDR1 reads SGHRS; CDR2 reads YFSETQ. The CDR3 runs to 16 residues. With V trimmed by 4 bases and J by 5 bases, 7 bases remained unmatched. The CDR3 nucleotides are TGCGCCAGCAGCCTGAGGACAGGGGGCGCAACCGGGGAGCTGTTTTTT. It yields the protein CASSLRTGGATGELFF.

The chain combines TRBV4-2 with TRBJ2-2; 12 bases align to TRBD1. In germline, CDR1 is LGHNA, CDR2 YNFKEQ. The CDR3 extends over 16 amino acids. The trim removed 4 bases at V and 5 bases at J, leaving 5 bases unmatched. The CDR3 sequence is CASSRRDRGLTGELFF. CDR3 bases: TGTGCCAGCAGCCGGAGGGACAGGGGGCTTACCGGGGAGCTGTTTTTT.

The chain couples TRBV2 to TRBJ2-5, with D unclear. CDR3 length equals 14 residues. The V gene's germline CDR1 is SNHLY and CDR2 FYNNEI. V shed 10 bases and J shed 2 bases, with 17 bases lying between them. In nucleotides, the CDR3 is TGTGCCAACACGTGGGTCGGAGATCAAGAGACCCAGTACTTC. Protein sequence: CANTWVGDQETQYF.

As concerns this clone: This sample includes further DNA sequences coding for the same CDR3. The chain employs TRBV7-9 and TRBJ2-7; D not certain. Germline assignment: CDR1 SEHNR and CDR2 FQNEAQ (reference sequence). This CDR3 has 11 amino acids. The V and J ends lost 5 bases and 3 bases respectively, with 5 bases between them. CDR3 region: CASSPSYEQYF. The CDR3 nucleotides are TGTGCCAGCAGCCCTAGCTACGAGCAGTACTTC.

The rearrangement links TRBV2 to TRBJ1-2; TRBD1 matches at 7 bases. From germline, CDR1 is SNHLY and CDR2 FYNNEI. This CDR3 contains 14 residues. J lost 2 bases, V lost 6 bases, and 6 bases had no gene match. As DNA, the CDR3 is TGTGCCAGCAGGGGGGACAGCCACAACTATGGCTACACCTTC. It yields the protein CASRGDSHNYGYTF.

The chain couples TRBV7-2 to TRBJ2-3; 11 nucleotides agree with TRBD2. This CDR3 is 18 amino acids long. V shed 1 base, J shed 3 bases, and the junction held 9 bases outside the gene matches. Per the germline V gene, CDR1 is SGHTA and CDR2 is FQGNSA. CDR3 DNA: TGTGCCAGCAGCTTAGGTCTGAGGGGACTAGCGGCGACAGATACGCAGTATTTT. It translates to CASSLGLRGLAATDTQYF.

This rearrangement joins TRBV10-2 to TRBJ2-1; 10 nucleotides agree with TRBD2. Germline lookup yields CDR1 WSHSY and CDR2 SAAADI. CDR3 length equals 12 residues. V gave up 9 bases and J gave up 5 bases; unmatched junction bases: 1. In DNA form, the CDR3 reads TGCGCCAGTCTAGCGGGAGACAATGAGCAGTTCTTC. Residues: CASLAGDNEQFF.

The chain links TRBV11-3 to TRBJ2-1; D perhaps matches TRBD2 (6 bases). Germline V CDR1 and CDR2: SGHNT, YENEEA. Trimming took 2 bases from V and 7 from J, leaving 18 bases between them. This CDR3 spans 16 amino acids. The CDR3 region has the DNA TGTGCCAGCAGCTTAAGACTAGGCCCTGGGGGGAATGAGCAGTTCTTC. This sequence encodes CASSLRLGPGGNEQFF.

For the CDR3, the DNA is TGTGCCAGTAGTCCTGGGACAGTTCAGTACTTC. Translation: CASSPGTVQYF. V and J are TRBV19 and TRBJ2-7; 7 bases match TRBD1. J was trimmed by 10 bases and V by 5 bases; bases with no gene match: 5. Per the germline V gene, CDR1 is LNHDA and CDR2 is SQIVND (reference sequence). The CDR3 length is 11 residues.